The present entry profiles one T cell receptor beta chain with its context. The antigen is unknown. The sample belongs to a study of blood T cells in healthy people across ages. Study-level points and caveats: Whereas aged donors had fewer naive CD4+ cells, long-lived donors had more of them and higher diversity. In these data, TCR beta diversity tracked strongly with naive T cell percentage. Any changes in expanded clonotypes were possibly confounded, as donor CMV status remained unknown.

Each sample provided at least 6 micrograms of extracted total RNA. The CDR3 covers 18 residues. CDR1 is SGHRS and CDR2 is YFSETQ in the germline V gene. J gave up 10 bases and V 4 bases, and 21 bases lay outside the gene matches. Primers used in a second PCR of about 6 to 11 cycles were a sample-barcoded 5' primer and a J-beta primer mix. One entry per CDR3 protein results from TCRdb running MiXCR on the 5' RACE reads. The sample has 1.5 million or so distinct CDR3 sequences, approximately 38% seen once. Sequencing input: blood. This receptor was obtained from a woman aged 18-29 years in good health. The chain has TRBV5-1 and TRBJ2-1; the match to TRBD1 covers 9 bases. CDR3: CASSHGTGTTLGTYEQFF. The CDR3 bases are TGCGCCAGCAGCCACGGGACAGGGACTACCCTTGGCACCTACGAGCAGTTCTTC.